This T cell receptor beta chain was obtained from a study of T-cell memory formation after mild COVID-19. Overall study results and limits: Among clones peaking at day 37 in the second wave, SARS-CoV-2 specificity remained unconfirmed. Within pre-infection memory, some responding clones were found, suggesting cross-reactive memory joined. Balance between CD4 and CD8 was seen in clones contracting day 15 to 85, and a CD4+ lean was seen in later expanders.

This clonotype was seen more than once but under ten times. Its antigen is as yet unknown. The authors produced TCR alpha and TCR beta cDNA libraries with sample barcodes and UMIs by 5'RACE using constant-segment primers. TCRdb called the 5' RACE reads again in MiXCR, with one record for every CDR3 protein. The sample lists about half a million distinct CDR3 sequences; roughly 20% were seen once. Germline V gene sequence: CDR1 SGHRS, CDR2 YFSETQ. The germline V and J ends were trimmed by 0 bases and 4 bases, with 10 bases remaining between them. The CDR3 spans 14 residues. The chain uses TRBV5-1 and TRBJ1-1; D may be TRBD1 (5 bases). The sequencing input was PBMCs or a T cell subset sorted from them (not recorded which). The sequence was obtained from an adult woman who had mild COVID-19 (a few samples of this study predate the infection). Cell type and time point are not known. This CDR3 reads CASSLVRGSTEAFF. For the CDR3, the DNA is TGCGCCAGCAGCTTGGTCCGGGGGAGCACTGAAGCTTTCTTT.